The 17 T cell receptor beta chains below all came from one sample that was sequenced in a study of T cell responses to AZD1222 COVID-19 vaccine. Clones were read by immunoSEQ multiplex PCR, and TCRdb kept only the in-frame ones, dropping some. In the table there are 140,000 to 150,000 clones, roughly 92% of which are singletons. The sample consisted of peripheral blood, taken on day 0 of AZD1222 vaccination. The origin of the receptors is an adult in good health.

This rearrangement joins TRBV19 to TRBJ1-5; 9 nucleotides match TRBD1. The germline V gene has CDR1 LNHDA and CDR2 SQIVND (reference sequence). Trimming at V came to 7 bases and at J to 6 bases, leaving 13 bases not matched to a gene. The CDR3 spans 16 residues. The CDR3: CASTLNRGRVGQPQHF. In DNA form, the CDR3 reads TGTGCCAGTACCCTAAACAGGGGGCGAGTCGGTCAGCCCCAGCATTTT.

This clone was detected once. The chain joins TRBV21-1 to TRBJ1-1. TRBV21-1 represents a pseudogene. This CDR3 is 18 amino acids long. The CDR3 loop is CASSKGIGTFFPDTEAFF. The CDR3 region has the DNA TGTGCCAGCAGCAAAGGAATTGGGACTTTTTTCCCCGACACTGAAGCTTTCTTT.

The chain employs TRBV4-1 and TRBJ2-6; D may be TRBD1 (5 bases). Germline CDR1 MGHRA, CDR2 YSYEKL. V was cut by 0 bases and J by 1 base, with 13 bases left in between. The CDR3 contains 18 residues. CDR3 loop: CASSQDGREGSGANVLTF. DNA of the CDR3: TGCGCCAGCAGCCAAGATGGCAGGGAAGGTTCTGGGGCCAACGTCCTGACTTTC.

The chain uses TRBV6-5 and TRBJ2-7, with D possibly being TRBD2 (6 bases). CDR3 length equals 15 residues. V was shortened by 2 bases and J by 1 base, with 12 bases between the two germline ends. Germline values: CDR1 MNHEY, CDR2 SVGAGI. The CDR3 reads CASSYVGGASYEQYF. In DNA, the CDR3 is TGTGCCAGCAGTTACGTAGGAGGGGCTTCCTACGAGCAGTACTTC.

The chain joins TRBV9 to TRBJ2-2; D might be TRBD2 (6 bases). V was shortened by 5 bases and J by 4 bases, with 15 bases between the two germline ends. The CDR3 covers 15 residues. Germline loops: CDR1 SGDLS, CDR2 YYNGEE. Written as DNA, the CDR3 is TGTGCCAGCAGTGGGGGACTTGAATCCACCGGGGAGCTGTTTTTT. This gives the protein CASSGGLESTGELFF.

The chain has TRBV19 and TRBJ2-5; the match to TRBD2 covers 7 bases. Trimming removed 5 bases from V and 1 base from J; junction bases left unmatched: 10. Germline-derived CDR1 and CDR2 are LNHDA and SQIVND (reference sequence). This CDR3 spans 16 amino acids. The CDR3 spells CASSPKRGSSQETQYF. The CDR3 region has the DNA TGTGCCAGTAGTCCCAAGCGCGGGAGTTCCCAAGAGACCCAGTACTTC.

The chain recombines TRBV5-1 with TRBJ2-7; a possible D gene is TRBD2 (6 bases). The CDR3 is made up of 13 amino acids. The V end was cut by 0 bases, the J end by 6 bases, with 10 bases between. CDR1 is SGHRS and CDR2 is YFSETQ in the germline V gene. The CDR3 loop reads CASSLAVGGEQYF. The CDR3 nucleotides read TGCGCCAGCAGCTTGGCCGTGGGAGGCGAGCAGTACTTC.

The rearrangement links TRBV5-1 to TRBJ2-3, with 12 positions matching TRBD2. The ends lost 4 bases at V and 0 bases at J; junction bases unmatched: 3. This CDR3 has 16 residues. The germline V gene has CDR1 SGHRS and CDR2 YFSETQ. The CDR3 DNA sequence: TGCGCCAGCAGCCTAGGACTAGCGGGGAGCACAGATACGCAGTATTTT. Amino acid sequence: CASSLGLAGSTDTQYF.

V gene TRBV29-1 combines with J gene TRBJ2-5, with D possibly being TRBD1 (6 bases). Germline CDR1 reads SQVTM; CDR2 reads ANQGSEA. The length of the CDR3 is 13 residues. The V end was cut by 1 base, the J end by 3 bases, with 9 bases between. The CDR3 is CSVEVHREETQYF. CDR3 sequence (DNA): TGCAGCGTTGAAGTTCACAGGGAAGAGACCCAGTACTTC.

The chain employs TRBV30 and TRBJ1-2; 10 bases fit TRBD1. This CDR3 is built from 13 residues. The V and J ends lost 8 bases and 4 bases, in that order; junction bases with no gene match: 7. The germline V gene encodes CDR1 GTSNPN and CDR2 SVGIG (reference sequence). The CDR3 bases are TGTGCCGGCTGGACAGGGGGGATCTATGGCTACACCTTC. It is translated as CAGWTGGIYGYTF.

This chain connects TRBV4-1 to TRBJ1-2; perhaps TRBD1 as D (5 bases). Germline V gene sequence: CDR1 MGHRA, CDR2 YSYEKL. The V gene lost 2 bases and the J gene lost 7 bases, with 17 bases spanning the gap. This CDR3 is built from 15 residues. DNA of the CDR3: TGCGCCAGCAGCCAACCAACTTCACCTAGGGGTGGCTACACCTTC. Its translation: CASSQPTSPRGGYTF.

The chain employs TRBV5-1 and TRBJ2-1; 10 nucleotides align to TRBD2. Unmatched junction bases numbered 9, after V lost 3 bases and J lost 0 bases. There are 18 residues in the CDR3. Germline V gives CDR1 SGHRS, CDR2 YFSETQ. The CDR3: CASSSSWTSGYSYNEQFF. The CDR3 DNA reads TGCGCCAGCAGCTCATCCTGGACTAGCGGATACTCCTACAATGAGCAGTTCTTC.

The chain employs TRBV24-1 and TRBJ2-1, with 11 bases matching TRBD1. Trimming took 4 bases from V and 7 from J; bases not matched to a gene: 8. Looked up from germline, CDR1 is KGHDR and CDR2 is SFDVKD. CDR3 length: 16 residues. This CDR3 reads CATSDPGQGARNEQFF. The CDR3 bases are TGTGCCACCAGTGACCCAGGACAGGGGGCAAGAAATGAGCAGTTCTTC.

V usage is TRBV10-3 and J usage is TRBJ2-3; D unclear. The CDR3 loop spans 14 amino acids. The germline V gene has CDR1 ENHRY and CDR2 SYGVKD. With 2 bases removed from V and 0 bases from J, the gap between germline ends came to 6 bases. DNA of the CDR3: TGTGCCATCAGTGAGAGCCGTAGCACAGATACGCAGTATTTT. It is translated as CAISESRSTDTQYF.

About this clone itself: The sample holds other DNA sequences that translate to the same CDR3. The chain recombines TRBV2 with TRBJ1-6; the match to TRBD1 covers 8 bases. The trim removed 1 base at V and 7 bases at J, leaving 3 bases unmatched. Germline values: CDR1 SNHLY, CDR2 FYNNEI. This CDR3 has 15 residues. The CDR3 is CASSEEGTGNSPLHF. CDR3 coding DNA: TGTGCCAGCAGTGAAGAAGGGACAGGAAATTCACCCCTCCACTTT.

This chain connects TRBV28 to TRBJ2-5; 13 bases are shared with TRBD2. Germline CDR1 reads MDHEN; CDR2 reads SYDVKM. This CDR3 is 16 amino acids long. The V and J ends lost 5 bases and 1 base, in that order; junction bases with no gene match: 4. CDR3 loop: CASSLGTSGVQETQYF. The DNA for the CDR3 is TGTGCCAGCAGTCTCGGGACTAGCGGGGTCCAAGAGACCCAGTACTTC.

This clone was seen a single time. CDR3 residues: CASGPSGTNTGELFF. CDR3 DNA sequence: TGTGCTAGTGGCCCAAGCGGGACGAACACCGGGGAGCTGTTTTTT. V usage is TRBV12-5 and J usage is TRBJ2-2, with 7 bases that match TRBD2. V shed 6 bases and J 0 bases; nucleotides not matched to a gene: 4. The CDR3 has 15 residues. CDR1 LGHNT and CDR2 FRNRAP come from the germline V gene.